This T cell receptor beta chain originates from a study of blood T cells in healthy people across ages. Study outcomes and limitations: Shifts in expanded clonotypes may have been confounded by donor CMV status, which was unknown. The diversity estimates, figures obtained from one million T cells, were considered underestimates. Unsorted PBMCs prevented conclusive naive versus antigen-experienced comparison.

This clonotype showed up many times. Its antigen is not identified. PCR was performed a second time for about 7 to 11 cycles using a sample-barcoded 5' primer and a J-beta primer mix. Unique molecular identifiers of 12 random nucleotides labeled each cDNA. TCRdb reprocessed the 5' RACE reads with MiXCR, giving one entry per CDR3 protein. The table shows hundreds of thousands of distinct CDR3 sequences, with approximately 30% occurring only once. The CDR3 is 14 amino acids. CDR1 is SGHTA, CDR2 FQGTGA, per germline. Trimming removed 5 bases at V and 4 bases at J, with 12 bases between. This sequence joins TRBV7-3 and TRBJ2-1; TRBD2 might be the D (5 bases). This receptor was obtained from a woman aged 80 or over in good health. The sequencing sample was made of blood. CDR3 DNA sequence: TGTGCCAGCAGCAAAGCGGACGGATACAATGAGCAGTTCTTC. Its protein product is CASSKADGYNEQFF.